The source of this T cell receptor (beta chain) is a study of blood T cell repertoires in COVID-19. As for the study in general: COVID-19 samples from acute and convalescent phases originated in the United States, Italy and Spain. T cells, B-cell-depleted T cells, or PBMCs provided the cDNA or gDNA that served as material.

V was pared by 5 bases and J by 2 bases, with 9 bases of the junction left unmatched. Germline V gives CDR1 SGHNT, CDR2 YYREEE (reference sequence). This CDR3 comprises 17 residues. Those enrolled in Seattle joined during active infection and were followed longitudinally afterward. In the authors' methods: Amplification with reference gene primers provided the estimates of nucleated cell counts. Generated by immunoSEQ multiplex PCR, the TCRdb table keeps only in-frame clones and is missing some. V and J calls and clone size are those listed in that table; D and trimming were worked out from the DNA. The table shows fewer than 700,000 clones, with less than 90% occurring only once.

This rearrangement joins TRBV5-4 to TRBJ1-6; 8 nucleotides agree with TRBD1. This clonotype was obtained from a woman aged 50 to 60 with COVID-19, enrolled during active disease. Sequencing input: peripheral blood. This CDR3 reads CASSTRQGQTYNSPLHF. For the CDR3, the DNA is TGTGCCAGCAGTACCCGACAGGGGCAAACCTATAATTCACCCCTCCACTTT. Full variable domain (outside the CDR3, taken from reference TRBV5-4 and TRBJ1-6): ETGVTQSPTHLIKTRGQQVTLRCSSQSGHNTVSWYQQALGQGPQFIFQYYREEENGRGNFPPRFSGLQFPNYSSELNVNALELDDSALYLCASSTRQGQTYNSPLHFGNGTRLTVT.